This TCR beta chain was sequenced during a study of blood T cells in healthy people across ages. At the level of the study: About one barcoded beta molecule per two T cells was captured by template switching.

Findings and caveats of the study: Higher diversity and more naive CD4+ cells were features of long-lived donors, compared to aged donors. From one million sequenced T cells, diversity estimates were lower bounds.

With respect to this clonotype: Its antigen is unidentified. The junction shows a germline mismatch at one end, possibly a read error.

A sample-barcoded 5' primer and a J-beta primer mix were used in a second PCR of roughly 6 to 11 cycles. TCRdb reprocessed the 5' RACE reads via MiXCR and lists one record per CDR3 protein. Of about 640,000 distinct CDR3 sequences detected, roughly 50% appear once; the ten largest clones hold over 35%. In germline, CDR1 is DFQATT, CDR2 SNEGSKA (reference sequence). The CDR3 length is 16 residues. The sample taken for sequencing was blood. The chain joins TRBV20-1 to TRBJ2-4; TRBD2 matches 8 bases. This TCR was sampled from a man in his 60s in good health. The CDR3 is CGATGGERGAKNIQYF. Written as DNA, the CDR3 is TGCGGTGCTACGGGGGGGGAACGCGGGGCCAAAAACATTCAGTACTTC.